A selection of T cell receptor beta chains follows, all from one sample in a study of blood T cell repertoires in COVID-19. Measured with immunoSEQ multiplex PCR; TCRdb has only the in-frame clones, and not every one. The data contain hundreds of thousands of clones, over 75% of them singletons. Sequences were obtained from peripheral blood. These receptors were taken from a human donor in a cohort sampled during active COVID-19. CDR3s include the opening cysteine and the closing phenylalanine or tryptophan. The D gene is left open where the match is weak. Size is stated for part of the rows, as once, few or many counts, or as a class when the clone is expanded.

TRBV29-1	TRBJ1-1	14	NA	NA	CSVEDLLGGTEAFF	TGCAGCGTTGAAGATCTTTTAGGGGGCACTGAAGCTTTCTTT
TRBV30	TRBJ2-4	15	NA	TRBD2	CAWTPEAGAKNIQYF	TGTGCCTGGACGCCCGAAGCGGGGGCCAAAAACATTCAGTACTTC
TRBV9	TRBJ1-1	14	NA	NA	CASSVGGTSPEAFF	TGTGCCAGCAGCGTAGGCGGCACTAGCCCTGAAGCTTTCTTT
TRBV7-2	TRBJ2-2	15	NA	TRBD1	CATPRTGQNTGELFF	TGTGCCACCCCTAGGACAGGGCAGAACACCGGGGAGCTGTTTTTT
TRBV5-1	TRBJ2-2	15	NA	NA	CASSLGSGQPGELFF	TGCGCCAGCAGCTTGGGAAGCGGCCAACCCGGGGAGCTGTTTTTT
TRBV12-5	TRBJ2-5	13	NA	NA	CASVLGGGETQYF	TGTGCTAGTGTTCTAGGGGGGGGAGAGACCCAGTACTTC
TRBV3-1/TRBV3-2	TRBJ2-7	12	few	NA	CASSQDTGEQYF	TGTGCCAGCAGCCAAGATACCGGCGAGCAGTACTTC
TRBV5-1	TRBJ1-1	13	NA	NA	CASSLVGATEAFF	TGCGCCAGCAGCTTGGTTGGGGCAACTGAAGCTTTCTTT
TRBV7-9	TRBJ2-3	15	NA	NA	CASSLAERLTDTQYF	TGTGCCAGCAGCTTAGCGGAGCGCCTCACAGATACGCAGTATTTT
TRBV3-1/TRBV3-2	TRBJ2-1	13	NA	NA	CASSQGTNNEQFF	TGTGCCAGCAGCCAAGGGACAAACAATGAGCAGTTCTTC
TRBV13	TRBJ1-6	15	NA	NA	CASSLSAGANSPLHF	TGTGCCAGCAGCTTATCGGCAGGGGCCAATTCACCCCTCCACTTT
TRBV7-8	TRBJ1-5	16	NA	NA	CASIPAGGLGNQPQHF	TGTGCCAGCATCCCGGCGGGGGGATTGGGCAATCAGCCCCAGCATTTT
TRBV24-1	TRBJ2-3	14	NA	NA	CATRSQAGTDTQYF	TGTGCCACCAGGTCCCAGGCTGGCACAGATACGCAGTATTTT
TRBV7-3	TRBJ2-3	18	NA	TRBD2	CASSLLGAGASSTDTQYF	TGTGCCAGCAGCTTGTTGGGAGCGGGGGCTTCTAGCACAGATACGCAGTATTTT
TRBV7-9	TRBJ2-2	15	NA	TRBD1	CASSLTGPNTGELFF	TGTGCCAGCAGCTTGACAGGGCCGAACACCGGGGAGCTGTTTTTT
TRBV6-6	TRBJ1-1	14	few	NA	CASSRDDSLIGAFF	TGTGCCAGCAGTCGGGACGACAGCCTCATCGGAGCTTTCTTT
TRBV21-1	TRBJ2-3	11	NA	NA	CASHCTDTQYF	TGTGCCAGCCACTGCACAGATACGCAGTATTTT
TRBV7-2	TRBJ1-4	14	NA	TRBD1	CASSLDRANEKLFF	TGTGCCAGCAGCTTGGACAGGGCTAATGAAAAACTGTTTTTT
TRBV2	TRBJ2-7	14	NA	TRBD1	CASRMGQISYEQYF	TGTGCCAGCCGTATGGGACAGATCAGTTACGAGCAGTACTTC
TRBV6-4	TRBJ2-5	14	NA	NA	CASSVGAPGETQYF	TGTGCCAGCAGTGTGGGGGCCCCAGGGGAGACCCAGTACTTC
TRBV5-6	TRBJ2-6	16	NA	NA	CASSGTDRSGANVLTF	TGTGCCAGCAGCGGAACTGACAGATCTGGGGCCAACGTCCTGACTTTC
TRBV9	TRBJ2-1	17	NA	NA	CASSAKRAGARFNEQFF	TGTGCCAGCAGCGCGAAGAGGGCAGGGGCCCGATTCAATGAGCAGTTCTTC
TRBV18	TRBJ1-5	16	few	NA	CASSPEGAYSNQPQHF	TGTGCCAGCTCACCGGAGGGCGCTTATAGCAATCAGCCCCAGCATTTT
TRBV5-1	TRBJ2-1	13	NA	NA	CASSPDRDNEQFF	TGCGCCAGCAGCCCGGACAGAGACAATGAGCAGTTCTTC
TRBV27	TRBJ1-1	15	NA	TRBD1	CASSLLGQGNTEAFF	TGTGCCAGCAGTCTTCTCGGACAGGGAAACACTGAAGCTTTCTTT
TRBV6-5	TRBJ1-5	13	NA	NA	CASRTASNQPQHF	TGTGCCAGCAGGACAGCTAGCAATCAGCCCCAGCATTTT
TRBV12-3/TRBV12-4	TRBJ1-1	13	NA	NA	CASSDPRQREAFF	TGTGCCAGCAGTGACCCTCGACAGCGTGAAGCTTTCTTT
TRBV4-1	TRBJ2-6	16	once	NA	CASSSNTGSGANVLTF	TGCGCCAGCAGCTCAAACACAGGGTCTGGGGCCAACGTCCTGACTTTC
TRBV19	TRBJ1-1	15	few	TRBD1	CASSTTGGKNTEAFF	TGTGCCAGTAGTACTACAGGGGGAAAGAACACTGAAGCTTTCTTT
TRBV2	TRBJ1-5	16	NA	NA	CASSDGWRSSNQPQHF	TGTGCCAGCAGCGACGGGTGGCGGTCGTCCAATCAGCCCCAGCATTTT
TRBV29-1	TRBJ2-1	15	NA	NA	CSVETRETRYNEQFF	TGCAGCGTAGAAACACGGGAAACCAGATACAATGAGCAGTTCTTC
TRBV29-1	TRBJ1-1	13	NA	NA	CSVVPGERTEAFF	TGCAGCGTTGTCCCAGGGGAGCGCACTGAAGCTTTCTTT
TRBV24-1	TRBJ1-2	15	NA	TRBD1	CATSDRGQGPYGYTF	TGTGCCACCAGTGACCGGGGACAGGGGCCCTATGGCTACACCTTC
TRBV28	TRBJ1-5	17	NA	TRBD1	CASSPTPTGGLDQPQHF	TGTGCCAGCAGCCCTACACCGACAGGGGGCTTGGATCAGCCCCAGCATTTT
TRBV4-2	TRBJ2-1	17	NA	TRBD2	CASSELAGGRFFNEQFF	TGTGCCAGCAGCGAGCTAGCGGGGGGGCGCTTTTTCAATGAGCAGTTCTTC
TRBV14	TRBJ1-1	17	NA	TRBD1	CASSQHRQGVRNTEAFF	TGTGCCAGCAGCCAGCATCGACAGGGTGTTAGGAACACTGAAGCTTTCTTT
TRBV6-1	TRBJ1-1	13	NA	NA	CASSRGQNTEAFF	TGTGCCAGCAGCCGCGGACAAAACACTGAAGCTTTCTTT
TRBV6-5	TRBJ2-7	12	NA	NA	CASRRGGYEQYF	TGTGCCAGCAGGAGAGGGGGCTACGAGCAGTACTTC
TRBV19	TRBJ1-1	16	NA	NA	CASSIQDSSMNTEAFF	TGTGCCAGTAGTATACAGGACAGCTCAATGAACACTGAAGCTTTCTTT
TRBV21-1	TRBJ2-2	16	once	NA	CASSKAPDPNTGELFF	TGTGCCAGCAGCAAAGCTCCAGATCCGAACACCGGGGAGCTGTTTTTT
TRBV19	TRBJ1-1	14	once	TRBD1	CASTYRGGRFEAFF	TGTGCCAGTACCTACAGGGGAGGACGATTTGAAGCTTTCTTT
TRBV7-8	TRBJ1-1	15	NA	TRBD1	CASSRWDRQNTEAFF	TGTGCCAGCAGCCGTTGGGACAGGCAGAACACTGAAGCTTTCTTT
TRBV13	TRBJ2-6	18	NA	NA	CASSLGFYRESGANVLTF	TGTGCCAGCAGCTTAGGCTTTTACAGGGAATCTGGGGCCAACGTCCTGACTTTC
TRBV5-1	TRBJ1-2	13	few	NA	CASSLAGNYGYTF	TGCGCCAGCAGCTTGGCGGGTAACTATGGCTACACCTTC
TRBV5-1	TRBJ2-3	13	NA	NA	CASSLTVTDTQYF	TGCGCCAGCAGCTTGACAGTGACAGATACGCAGTATTTT
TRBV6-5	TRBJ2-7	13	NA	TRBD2	CASGGLAGYEQYF	TGTGCCAGCGGGGGACTAGCGGGATACGAGCAGTACTTC
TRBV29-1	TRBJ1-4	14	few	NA	CSGMLGSPSEKLFF	TGCAGCGGTATGCTAGGATCACCTTCGGAAAAACTGTTTTTT
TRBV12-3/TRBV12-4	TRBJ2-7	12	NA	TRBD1	CASSPTGIEQYF	TGTGCCAGCAGCCCGACAGGGATCGAGCAGTACTTC